The next 7 T cell receptor beta chains were all read from a single sample in a study of blood T cell repertoires in COVID-19. Repertoires were generated with immunoSEQ multiplex PCR, while TCRdb's copy carries only in-frame clones and drops some. The sample lists 130,000 or so clones; less than 90% were seen once. The sample taken for sequencing was PBMCs or T cells enriched from blood (not recorded which). The receptors were gathered from a woman aged 25-40 years who had recovered from COVID-19.

The rearrangement links TRBV28 to TRBJ2-1; 7 nucleotides agree with TRBD2. V was pared by 7 bases and J by 5 bases, with 11 bases of the junction left unmatched. Germline V lookup: CDR1 MDHEN, CDR2 SYDVKM. This CDR3 region has 15 residues. The CDR3 coding sequence is TGTGCCAGCACTCCTCTCGGGCTAGCGGACAATGAGCAGTTCTTC. This translates into CASTPLGLADNEQFF. The variable domain in full, completed from reference TRBV28 and TRBJ2-1, reads DVKVTQSSRYLVKRTGEKVFLECVQDMDHENMFWYRQDPGLGLRLIYFSYDVKMKEKGDIPEGYSVSREKKERFSLILESASTNQTSMYLCASTPLGLADNEQFFGPGTRLTVL.

This chain connects TRBV28 to TRBJ1-5; no firm D call. There are 13 residues in the CDR3. Trimming cost V 1 base and J 12 bases, with 13 bases left between them. Germline V gene sequence: CDR1 MDHEN, CDR2 SYDVKM. CDR3 coding DNA: TGTGCCAGCAGTTTATTCGGTTGGTCGGGCCAGCATTTT. Its protein is CASSLFGWSGQHF.

The chain employs TRBV4-3 and TRBJ2-1; weak D call: TRBD2 (6 bases). The ends were cut back, 2 bases at V and 7 bases at J, with 21 bases in the middle. CDR1 is LGHNA and CDR2 is YSLEER in the germline V gene. The CDR3 is 17 amino acids. This CDR3 reads CASSQLYRDSGSNEQFF. The CDR3 DNA reads as TGCGCCAGCAGCCAACTATACCGGGACTCCGGGAGTAATGAGCAGTTCTTC.

This chain joins TRBV7-2 and TRBJ2-3, with a tentative D call TRBD1 (5 bases). CDR1 and CDR2 (germline): SGHTA, FQGNSA. Trimming removed 3 bases at V and 8 bases at J, with 12 bases between. This CDR3 is 13 amino acids long. This chain's CDR3 is CASSLAGHGTQYF. CDR3 bases: TGTGCCAGCAGCTTGGCAGGGCATGGTACGCAGTATTTT.

The table lists this clone with a count of one. J is TRBJ1-5 and V is TRBV27, with D perhaps matching TRBD1 (5 bases). The CDR3 has 14 amino acids. The ends were cut back, 6 bases at V and 0 bases at J, with 9 bases in the middle. The germline V gene has CDR1 MNHEY and CDR2 SMNVEV (reference sequence). CDR3 DNA: TGTGCCAGCAGAAGACAGAATAGCAATCAGCCCCAGCATTTT. Protein product: CASRRQNSNQPQHF.

This clone was seen a handful of times. Other DNA sequences in this specimen translate into the identical CDR3. The chain recombines TRBV27 with TRBJ1-5; the match to TRBD1 covers 8 bases. The V segment lost 3 bases and the J segment 7 bases; nucleotides outside the gene matches: 14. Germline CDR1 reads MNHEY; CDR2 reads SMNVEV (reference sequence). CDR3 length equals 17 residues. In DNA, the CDR3 is TGTGCCAGCAGTTTGTCTTTAAGGCCAGGGGGCCGGCAGCCCCAGCATTTT. Protein: CASSLSLRPGGRQPQHF.

The rearrangement uses TRBV25-1 and TRBJ1-2, with TRBD1 matching over 7 bases. CDR1 and CDR2 (germline): MGHDK, SYGVNS. The V segment lost 5 bases and the J segment 5 bases; nucleotides outside the gene matches: 2. There are 12 residues in the CDR3. The CDR3 nucleotides read TGTGCCAGCAGTTTGACAGGGTATGGCTACACCTTC. It encodes CASSLTGYGYTF.